This TCR beta chain was retrieved from a study of shared clonotypes between healthy human individuals. V lost 0 bases and J lost 6, with 6 bases in between. Germline V lookup: CDR1 GTSNPN, CDR2 SVGIG (reference sequence). This CDR3 region has 12 residues. Libraries were prepared by immunoSEQ multiplex PCR; TCRdb keeps only in-frame clonotypes and omits some of them. The sample lists fewer than 2.5 million clones; more than 85% were seen once. This clone was recorded a few times. This clonotype originated in a man between 18 and 29 years old in good health. Some clones in this sample may be carry-over from other donors' samples. This sequence joins TRBV30 and TRBJ1-5; no definite D call. Material for sequencing was naive CD4+ T cells from PBMCs. Subset meaning: CD45RA+ positively selected. The chain's CDR3 is CAWSVEGQPQHF. CDR3 in DNA: TGTGCCTGGAGTGTCGAGGGTCAGCCCCAGCATTTT.